This TCR beta chain originates from a study of CXCR3-negative and CXCR3-positive naive CD8 T cells. Germline values: CDR1 LGHDT, CDR2 YNNKEL (reference sequence). CDR3 length: 15 residues. UMI-labeled 5' RACE TRB cDNA libraries were prepared from the cells. TCRdb reanalyzed the 5' RACE reads and collapses them to one entry per CDR3 protein, without DNA. Here the sample table reports fewer than 55,000 distinct CDR3 sequences. This chain joins TRBV3-1 and TRBJ2-7. The TCR comes from a human donor in good health. Some clones in this sample may be carry-over from other donors' samples. Sequencing used naive CXCR3- CD8+ T cells from blood. Subset described: CD45RO-CCR7+CD27+CD95- naive CD8+ T cells lacking CXCR3 (TNR3-). The CDR3 protein is CASSQDSLSSYEQYF.